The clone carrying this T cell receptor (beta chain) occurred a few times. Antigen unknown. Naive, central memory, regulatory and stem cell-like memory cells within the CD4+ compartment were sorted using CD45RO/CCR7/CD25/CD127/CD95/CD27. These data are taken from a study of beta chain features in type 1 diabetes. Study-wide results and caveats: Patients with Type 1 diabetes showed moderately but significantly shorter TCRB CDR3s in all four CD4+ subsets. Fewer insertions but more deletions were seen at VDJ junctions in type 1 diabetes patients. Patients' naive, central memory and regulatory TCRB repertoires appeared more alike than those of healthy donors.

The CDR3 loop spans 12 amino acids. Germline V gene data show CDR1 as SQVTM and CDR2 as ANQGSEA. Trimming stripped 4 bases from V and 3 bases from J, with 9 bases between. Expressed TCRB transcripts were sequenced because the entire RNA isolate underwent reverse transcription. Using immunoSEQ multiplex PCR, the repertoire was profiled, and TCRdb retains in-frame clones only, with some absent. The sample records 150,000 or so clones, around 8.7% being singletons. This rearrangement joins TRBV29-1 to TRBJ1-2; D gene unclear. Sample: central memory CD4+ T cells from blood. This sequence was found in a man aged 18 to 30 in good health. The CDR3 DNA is TGCAGCGTTGGGGGAGAATACTATGGCTACACCTTC. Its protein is CSVGGEYYGYTF.